This entry concerns a single T cell receptor beta chain. No antigen is known for it. This sample is part of a study of cytomegalovirus exposure and HLA in healthy donors. Germline loops: CDR1 SGHNT, CDR2 YYREEE (reference sequence). The CDR3 covers 11 residues. The ends were cut back, 0 bases at V and 8 bases at J, with 5 bases in the middle. PCR was performed using 60 Vbeta and 13 Jbeta primers. Clones were read by immunoSEQ multiplex PCR, and TCRdb kept only the in-frame ones, dropping some. This table holds about 120,000 clones, 79% found once. Overall study findings and caveats: In a later analysis, a missense DCLRE1C variant was linked to TCR beta V- and J-gene trimming.

The origin of this receptor is a woman under 30 in good health and CMV-seropositive. The sequencing input was PBMCs. This chain joins TRBV5-4 and TRBJ1-1; no firm D call. The CDR3 nucleotides are TGTGCCAGCAGCTTGGGGCAAGAAGCTTTCTTT. It is translated as CASSLGQEAFF.